A selection of T cell receptor beta chains follows, all from one sample in a study of OX40 agonist ivuxolimab in advanced cancers. Clones were read by immunoSEQ multiplex PCR, and TCRdb kept only the in-frame ones, dropping some. The sample records about 30,000 clones, approximately 80% being singletons. The input for sequencing was CD4+ or CD8+ T cells sorted from blood, taken in a trial of the OX40 agonist ivuxolimab. These receptors came from an adult with an advanced solid tumor such as melanoma, head and neck, liver or kidney cancer. Both conserved end residues are part of each CDR3. The D gene is left open where the match is weak. Some rows have no size entry. The others give once, few or many, or a class for an expanded clone.

j_call,clone_size,v_call,d_call,cdr3_aa,cdr3_nt
TRBJ1-4,-,TRBV15,-,CATSRWAGERTNEKLFF,TGTGCCACCAGCAGATGGGCAGGGGAAAGGACTAATGAAAAACTGTTTTTT
TRBJ2-2,once,TRBV9,TRBD2,CASSPPWTSGWGELFF,TGTGCCAGCAGCCCCCCCTGGACTAGCGGCTGGGGGGAGCTGTTTTTT
TRBJ2-7,medium-sized,TRBV7-9,TRBD1,CASSQQGTMDEQYF,TGTGCCAGCAGCCAACAGGGGACGATGGACGAGCAGTACTTC
TRBJ1-6,-,TRBV4-1,-,CASSQVVGGYNSPLHF,TGCGCCAGCAGCCAAGTGGTAGGAGGATATAATTCACCCCTCCACTTT
TRBJ2-7,-,TRBV11-2,-,CASSLHYEQYF,TGTGCCAGCAGCCTACATTACGAGCAGTACTTC
TRBJ1-5,-,TRBV21-1,-,CAREIGTVQPQHF,TGTGCCAGGGAAATCGGGACCGTTCAACCCCAGCATTTT
TRBJ2-7,few,TRBV2,-,CASSEGGLAGDEQYF,TGTGCCAGCAGTGAAGGGGGGCTTGCCGGGGACGAGCAGTACTTC
TRBJ2-5,-,TRBV25-1,-,CASSEYRGQETQYF,TGTGCCAGCAGTGAATACCGGGGGCAAGAGACCCAGTACTTC
TRBJ2-5,-,TRBV7-3,-,CASSQGGGMGETQYF,TGTGCCAGCAGCCAAGGCGGAGGGATGGGAGAGACCCAGTACTTC
TRBJ1-4,-,TRBV11-2,-,CASSLLYSATNEKLFF,TGTGCCAGCAGCTTATTGTACAGTGCAACTAATGAAAAACTGTTTTTT
TRBJ2-1,few,TRBV7-8,-,CASSLGPYNEQFF,TGTGCCAGCAGCCTGGGACCATACAATGAGCAGTTCTTC
TRBJ2-3,once,TRBV7-9,TRBD2,CASSFFRGRVADTQYF,TGTGCCAGCAGCTTTTTCCGCGGGAGGGTCGCAGATACGCAGTATTTT